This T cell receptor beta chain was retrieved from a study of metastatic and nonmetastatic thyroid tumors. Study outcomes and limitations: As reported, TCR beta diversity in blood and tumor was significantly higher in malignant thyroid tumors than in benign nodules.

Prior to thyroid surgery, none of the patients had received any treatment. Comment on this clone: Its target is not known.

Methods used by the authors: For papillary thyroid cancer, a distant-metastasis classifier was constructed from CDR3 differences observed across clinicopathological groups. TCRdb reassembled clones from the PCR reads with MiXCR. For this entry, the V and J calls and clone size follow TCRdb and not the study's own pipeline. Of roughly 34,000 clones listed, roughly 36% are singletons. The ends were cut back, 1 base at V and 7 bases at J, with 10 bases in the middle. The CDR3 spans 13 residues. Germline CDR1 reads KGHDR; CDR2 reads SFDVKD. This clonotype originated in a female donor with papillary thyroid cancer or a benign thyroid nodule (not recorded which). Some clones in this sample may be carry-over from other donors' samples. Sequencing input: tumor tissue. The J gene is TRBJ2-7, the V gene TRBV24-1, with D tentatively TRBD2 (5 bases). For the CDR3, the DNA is TGTGCCACCAGTGATTTCGGCCGGGGTGAGCAGTACTTC. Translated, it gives CATSDFGRGEQYF.